This T cell receptor (beta chain) was recovered during a study of PD-L1 blockade in urothelial cancer. Measured with immunoSEQ multiplex PCR; TCRdb has only the in-frame clones, and not every one. The table records approximately 39,000 clones, around 81% of them present only once. The time point is: pretreatment peripheral blood. The trim removed 8 bases at V and 4 bases at J, leaving 3 bases unmatched. Germline V gene data show CDR1 as ENHRY and CDR2 as SYGVKD. The CDR3 is 12 residues long. The sample in question was PBMCs, obtained around atezolizumab (anti-PD-L1) treatment. The sequence was collected from a man older than 75 with urothelial cancer. The chain links TRBV10-3 to TRBJ1-2; 8 bases fit TRBD1. The CDR3 nucleotides read TGTGCCATCGGGGGGACAGGCTATGGCTACACCTTC. Encoded protein: CAIGGTGYGYTF.